The TCR beta chain under discussion was sequenced for a study of blood T cells in healthy people across ages. Across the study: Template-switching capture recovered about one barcoded beta molecule per two T cells.

Germline CDR1 and CDR2: SGHAT and FQNNGV. V shed 4 bases, J shed 3 bases, and the junction held 8 bases outside the gene matches. The CDR3 consists of 15 residues. A second PCR of about 7 to 11 cycles used a sample-barcoded 5' primer and a J-beta primer mix. Each cDNA molecule, via a template-switch adaptor with 12 random nucleotides, was tagged. One entry per CDR3 protein results from TCRdb running MiXCR on the 5' RACE reads. This table has roughly 1 million distinct CDR3 sequences, about 23% appearing once. Findings and limits, study-wide: Diversity estimates from one million T cells were considered underestimates.

This clonotype was seen a few times. No antigen is known for it. The data were also submitted as part of a second study, on T cells of mothers and their children. That work contributes: Mothers and children who were related shared slightly more overlap than unrelated pairs, but not significantly more.

The gene calls are TRBV11-2 and TRBJ2-7, with 8 bases lining up with TRBD1. The clonotype originates from a girl aged 2 to 10 in good health. Sequenced: blood. CDR3 protein: CASSSFRGLHYEQYF. Here the CDR3 DNA reads TGTGCCAGCAGCTCATTCAGGGGGCTACACTACGAGCAGTACTTC. Drawing the rest from reference TRBV11-2 and TRBJ2-7, the complete variable domain is EAGVAQSPRYKIIEKRQSVAFWCNPISGHATLYWYQQILGQGPKLLIQFQNNGVVDDSQLPKDRFSAERLKGVDSTLKIQPAKLEDSAVYLCASSSFRGLHYEQYFGPGTRLTVT.